Below are 21 T cell receptor beta chains sequenced from a single sample in a study of cytomegalovirus exposure and HLA in healthy donors. Researchers ran the PCR with 60 Vbeta and 13 Jbeta primers. Clones were read by immunoSEQ multiplex PCR, and TCRdb kept only the in-frame ones, dropping some. Here the sample table reports around 200,000 clones. The sample was PBMCs. The receptor set was obtained from a woman in her late teens or twenties in good health and CMV-seropositive.

The chain couples TRBV5-4 to TRBJ2-7, with 10 nucleotides matching TRBD2. The V gene's germline CDR1 is SGHNT and CDR2 YYREEE (reference sequence). V lost 0 bases and J lost 3; bases outside the gene matches: 6. This CDR3 spans 16 amino acids. CDR3 bases: TGTGCCAGCAGCTTGGGACGGACTAGCGGCCTCTACGAGCAGTACTTC. Encoded protein: CASSLGRTSGLYEQYF.

V is TRBV7-3 and J is TRBJ2-5; the match to TRBD1 covers 8 bases. The germline gives CDR1 SGHTA, CDR2 FQGTGA. This CDR3 contains 18 residues. V gave up 1 base and J gave up 4 bases; unmatched junction bases: 14. The CDR3: CASSLMGRQGNMRETQYF. In DNA form, the CDR3 reads TGTGCCAGCAGCTTAATGGGGCGACAGGGGAATATGAGAGAGACCCAGTACTTC.

V gene TRBV6-1 combines with J gene TRBJ2-7; 9 bases are shared with TRBD1. Germline V gene data show CDR1 as MNHNS and CDR2 as SASEGT. The CDR3 is 14 amino acids. Losses at the gene ends were 6 bases for V and 3 bases for J; bases not matched to a gene: 6. The CDR3 loop is CASRQGARSYEQYF. In DNA, the CDR3 is TGTGCCAGCAGACAGGGGGCAAGGAGCTACGAGCAGTACTTC.

J is TRBJ2-5 and V is TRBV12-5, with D hard to call. From germline, CDR1 is LGHNT and CDR2 FRNRAP. The CDR3 has 14 residues. Trimming removed 10 bases from V and 5 bases from J, with 20 bases in between. The CDR3 spells CATTQNSIGETQYF. CDR3 sequence (DNA): TGTGCTACCACTCAAAACTCCATCGGGGAGACCCAGTACTTC.

CDR3 protein: CASDSSGDRNYGYTF. CDR3 in DNA: TGTGCCAGCGACTCGAGCGGGGACAGGAACTATGGCTACACCTTC. V and J are TRBV11-2 and TRBJ1-2, with TRBD1 matching over 8 bases. J gave up 2 bases and V 8 bases, and 10 bases lay outside the gene matches. Germline V gene data show CDR1 as SGHAT and CDR2 as FQNNGV. This CDR3 is 15 amino acids long.

This chain links TRBV19 with TRBJ1-1; D remains ambiguous. Trimming cost V 3 bases and J 2 bases, with 10 bases left between them. The germline gives CDR1 LNHDA, CDR2 SQIVND (reference sequence). This CDR3 is 14 amino acids long. CDR3 nucleotides: TGTGCCAGTAGTATCCGAGATTATAACACTGAAGCTTTCTTT. This encodes CASSIRDYNTEAFF.

With respect to this clone: The CDR3 does not close with the conserved phenylalanine or tryptophan, likely indicating a read error. The rearrangement links TRBV18 to TRBJ1-1, with D perhaps TRBD1 (5 bases). The V end was cut by 2 bases, the J end by 2 bases, with 12 bases between. The CDR3 spans 15 residues. Germline loops: CDR1 KGHSH, CDR2 LQKENI. Here the CDR3 DNA reads TGTGCCAGCTCACCAAGGTCAGGGCCTAACACTGAAGCTTTCTCT. Residues: CASSPRSGPNTEAFS.

The chain links TRBV19 to TRBJ2-1; 14 bases line up with TRBD2. The CDR3 covers 18 residues. With 5 bases clipped from V and 2 bases from J, the junction kept 8 bases outside the gene matches. Per germline, CDR1 LNHDA and CDR2 SQIVND (reference sequence). Here the CDR3 reads CASSPPTSGGAPYNEQFF. The CDR3 DNA reads as TGTGCCAGTAGTCCGCCGACTAGCGGGGGGGCCCCCTACAATGAGCAGTTCTTC.

This chain connects TRBV5-1 to TRBJ2-2; 9 nucleotides agree with TRBD1. The germline CDR1 and CDR2 sequences are SGHRS and YFSETQ. V gave up 4 bases and J gave up 8 bases; unmatched junction bases: 9. This CDR3 comprises 15 residues. This CDR3 is CASSQSGTGLGELFF. The CDR3 DNA reads as TGCGCCAGCAGCCAGTCCGGGACAGGGTTAGGGGAGCTGTTTTTT.

The chain combines TRBV5-4 with TRBJ2-5; TRBD2 matches 15 bases. CDR3 size: 16 residues. The V and J ends lost 4 bases and 4 bases, in that order; junction bases with no gene match: 5. Germline values: CDR1 SGHNT, CDR2 YYREEE (reference sequence). The chain's CDR3 is CASSRTSGRAGETQYF. CDR3 nucleotide sequence: TGTGCCAGCAGCAGGACTAGCGGGAGGGCGGGAGAGACCCAGTACTTC.

This chain connects TRBV5-4 to TRBJ2-5; D ambiguous. The end of the DNA aligns better with TRBJ2-7, so the J call may be wrong. CDR3 size: 13 residues. CDR1 SGHNT and CDR2 YYREEE come from the germline V gene (reference sequence). The DNA for the CDR3 is TGTGCCAGCAGCTTGGCAGGTACCCACGAGCAGTACTTC. It codes for CASSLAGTHEQYF.

The V gene is TRBV11-2, the J gene TRBJ2-1; 7 bases are a match to TRBD2. This CDR3 spans 14 amino acids. From germline, CDR1 is SGHAT and CDR2 FQNNGV. The trim removed 5 bases at V and 7 bases at J, leaving 8 bases unmatched. CDR3 amino acids: CASSPSGIRNEQFF. In DNA, the CDR3 is TGTGCCAGCAGCCCCAGCGGGATCCGGAATGAGCAGTTCTTC.

The chain links TRBV9 to TRBJ2-7, with 10 bases identical to TRBD1. V lost 3 bases to trimming and J lost 5 bases; unmatched junction nucleotides: 14. The CDR3 contains 17 residues. Germline V gene data show CDR1 as SGDLS and CDR2 as YYNGEE. CDR3 sequence: CASSAYEDRGWEDEQYF. Here the CDR3 DNA reads TGTGCCAGCAGCGCCTACGAGGACAGGGGGTGGGAGGACGAGCAGTACTTC.

This chain joins TRBV14 and TRBJ1-6; tentative D call: TRBD1 (5 bases). The CDR3 is 12 residues long. V was shortened by 5 bases and J by 13 bases, with 12 bases between the two germline ends. Per germline, CDR1 SGHDN and CDR2 FVKESK. In DNA form, the CDR3 reads TGTGCCAGCAGCTCCAGGGTTTTGCCCCTCCACTTT. It codes for CASSSRVLPLHF.

The rearrangement links TRBV11-3 to TRBJ1-2; D possibly corresponds to TRBD1 (5 bases). The V end lost 8 bases, the J end lost 4 bases, and 20 bases lay between the germline ends. Germline V gene data show CDR1 as SGHNT and CDR2 as YENEEA. This CDR3 is 15 amino acids long. The CDR3 spells CASGPQGLGPYGYTF. The CDR3 bases are TGTGCCAGCGGTCCTCAGGGATTAGGGCCCTATGGCTACACCTTC.

The V and J genes are TRBV30 and TRBJ1-1; weak D call: TRBD1 (5 bases). The V end was cut by 0 bases, the J end by 4 bases, with 15 bases between. The germline V gene has CDR1 GTSNPN and CDR2 SVGIG (reference sequence). CDR3 length equals 15 residues. This CDR3 reads CAWSVLGGGGTEAFF. The CDR3 nucleotides are TGTGCCTGGAGTGTACTCGGGGGTGGGGGCACTGAAGCTTTCTTT.

This chain joins TRBV7-2 and TRBJ1-4; D unresolved. The length of the CDR3 is 14 residues. Germline assignment: CDR1 SGHTA and CDR2 FQGNSA. V was pared by 2 bases and J by 3 bases, with 7 bases between. CDR3 in DNA: TGTGCCAGCAGCTTATCGGGAGCTAATGAAAAACTGTTTTTT. It is translated as CASSLSGANEKLFF.

The CDR3 spells CASSGPLGLNEQFF. In DNA, the CDR3 is TGTGCCAGCAGCGGCCCCCTTGGCCTCAATGAGCAGTTCTTC. The chain uses TRBV7-9 and TRBJ2-1, with D hard to call. Germline V lookup: CDR1 SEHNR, CDR2 FQNEAQ (reference sequence). V shed 5 bases and J shed 6 bases, with 14 bases lying between them. The CDR3 has 14 amino acids.

The chain has TRBV10-3 and TRBJ1-5; TRBD1 might be the D (5 bases). The CDR3 sequence is 15 residues long. Trimming cost V 3 bases and J 4 bases, with 13 bases left between them. The V gene's germline CDR1 is ENHRY and CDR2 SYGVKD. The CDR3 nucleotides are TGTGCCATCAGTGAAGGGGTGGGTAAAAATCAGCCCCAGCATTTT. Translated: CAISEGVGKNQPQHF.

J is TRBJ2-5 and V is TRBV5-1; D remains unclear. The length of the CDR3 is 13 residues. Germline V CDR1 and CDR2: SGHRS, YFSETQ. Trimming removed 4 bases at V and 5 bases at J, with 12 bases between. CDR3 DNA: TGCGCCAGCAGCGGTGACCCGGAGGAGACCCAGTACTTC. It specifies CASSGDPEETQYF.

Details on this clone: Given the absence of the conserved phenylalanine or tryptophan at the CDR3 end, a read error is likely. The chain uses TRBV6-1 and TRBJ2-7; 7 bases match TRBD2. The CDR3 extends over 14 amino acids. The V and J ends lost 1 base and 3 bases, in that order; junction bases with no gene match: 3. The germline V gene encodes CDR1 MNHNS and CDR2 SASEGT. In DNA, the CDR3 is TGTGCCAGCAGTGAAGGGGGGACTAACTACGAGCAGTACCTC. Translating gives CASSEGGTNYEQYL.